This T cell receptor (beta chain) comes out of a study of blood T cell repertoires in COVID-19. At the level of the study: Nucleic acid was either cDNA or gDNA, and it came from T cells, B-cell-depleted T cells, or PBMCs.

The V gene end was trimmed by 6 bases and the J gene end by 6 bases; junction bases not matched to a gene: 9. CDR1 is KGHSH and CDR2 is LQKENI in the germline V gene. The CDR3 consists of 14 residues. How the authors handled the data: Estimation of nucleated cell counts relied on the amplification of reference gene primers. Generated by immunoSEQ multiplex PCR, the TCRdb table keeps only in-frame clones and is missing some. D and trimming come from the DNA, and the V and J calls and clone size come from that table. This sample carries approximately 210,000 clones, 88% of them seen once, and the ten largest clones take around 1.5%.

The TCR sequence derives from a young man with active or convalescent COVID-19. The chain has TRBV18 and TRBJ2-5; 8 nucleotides align to TRBD2. The material sequenced was peripheral blood. Here the CDR3 DNA reads TGTGCCAGCTCTCCTCGGGAGGGCCTGAAGACCCAGTACTTC. Its translation: CASSPREGLKTQYF.